The present TCR beta chain was sequenced within a study of cytomegalovirus exposure and HLA in healthy donors (dated by TCRdb to the late 2010s). A note on the overall study: In an earlier analysis of approximately 640 of the donors, about 270 Gb of sequence data and about 110 million unique TCR beta sequences from about 179 million T cells were reported. Rather than drawing on any new phenotypic data, the later analysis identified candidate immune exposures from TCR beta sequences and the way those sequences occurred across donors. A later analysis re-analyzed previously published TCR beta repertoires from 550 to 700 donors and added high-resolution HLA genotyping to study TCR occurrence patterns. Four to six DR-DQ haplotypes were handled as single units for association and clustering, since linkage in the cohort was strong. Of the 350 to 400 genotyped donors, approximately 83% fell in the genetic ancestry cluster associated with self-reported Caucasian donors. All discovery cohort repertoires had been generated using a single sequencing platform. HLA typing included class I and class II loci at four-digit resolution. The aim of the study was to test whether cataloging public T cell receptors could identify signatures of past pathogen exposure. Donor age, sex, ethnicity and CMV serostatus were collected together with the repertoire data. Using immunosequencing, the study profiled T cell repertoires from some 670 subjects and related those repertoires to cytomegalovirus serostatus. A later genetic analysis used genome-wide SNP genotypes for about 65% of the 666 donors, treating that subset as a discovery cohort. Among under 450 genotyped donors of the cohort, an average of approximately 250,000 unique TCR beta nucleotide sequences were sequenced per donor, about a sixth of them non-productive. Besides the first cohort of about 730 subjects, a separate validation cohort made up of 120 different subjects was used. Typing coverage varied by locus: roughly 629-640 donors for A, B, C, DRB1 and DQB1; roughly 500 for DQA1; about 590 for DPA1; around 490 for DPB1. Roughly 290 gigabases of sequencing data and approximately 92 million unique TCR sequences made up an early release that covered approximately 620 HLA-typed donors. An earlier analysis of about 600 of the donors used high-throughput TCR beta sequencing to judge whether each TCR beta V gene segment behaved as functional or pseudogenic. High-throughput TCR immunosequencing, statistical association of individual TCRs with disease status, and machine learning were combined to predict cytomegalovirus infection status. Points the paper makes about the study in general: Most TCR sequences were seen in very few donors, while some public TCRs were found in many individuals. Because HLA typing was unavailable for some donors at each locus, only the typed subset was used in association tests. In an earlier analysis of 587 of the donors, most TCR beta V segments appeared in productive rearrangements about 87% or about 30% of the time, broadly matching IMGT annotations. According to a later analysis, TCR association rates differed among HLA loci, with DRB1 alleles showing the most associated TCRs and HLA-C alleles showing the fewest. According to a later genetic analysis, donors in an Asian-associated ancestry cluster had fewer N-insertions in productive TCRs than the approximately 690-donor mean. Strong co-occurrence of HLA alleles, especially DR and DQ, made assigning TCR associations to individual alleles difficult. CMV serostatus was the only immune exposure information available for the cohort. Some IMGT-functional V segments, including TRBV6-2 and TRBV6-3, could not be told apart with the 87-base-pair reads, so those segments were excluded. In vitro tests confirmed that a few of the cytomegalovirus-associated TCR beta chains recognize cytomegalovirus antigens. Linkage disequilibrium might explain the correlated functional status among segregating V segments, but an unknown experimental factor could not be ruled out. Because counts were too low, approximately 15 rarely observed V segments, including chromosome 9 orphons, were excluded from the earlier analysis of several hundred of the donors. The presence/absence analyses assumed that sequencing depth was roughly uniform across donors, and that assumption may not be true. In a later analysis, several top co-occurrence clusters were reported to appear linked to parvovirus B19, influenza, CMV and Epstein-Barr virus. The classifier was reported to diagnose cytomegalovirus status with high specificity and sensitivity in both the original cohort and the validation cohort. A group of highly shared sequence variants was considered likely to be a technical artifact of the sequencing pipeline. A later analysis found that most CMV-associated TCR beta chains appeared HLA-restricted, with HLA associations seemingly driven largely by CMV exposure. In a later analysis, HLA-associated TCR beta chains were found to be more clonally expanded and to have lower generation probabilities than equally common non-associated chains. A further reported finding was that TCR beta sequences accurately predicted the HLA-A and HLA-B alleles for most subjects in the first cohort. The study gave a list of some 150 TCR beta chains associated with cytomegalovirus. The authors suggested that the approach could potentially be extended to other disease states and immunological phenotypes. Only TCR beta chains were sequenced in this cohort, and the absence of alpha or paired-chain data limited detectable features. A later analysis associated 16,951 TCR beta sequences with specific HLA alleles at a false discovery rate of 0.05. In a later genetic analysis, a missense DCLRE1C variant was associated with V-gene and J-gene trimming of TCR beta chains, and the association was replicated in an independent cohort.

CDR1 and CDR2 are read off the germline V gene as SGHNT and YENEEA. V is clipped by 0 bases and J by 7 bases, and the sequence between their germline boundaries is 4 bases long. The CDR3, cysteine through phenylalanine, is 13 amino acids long. CDR3 DNA only is kept here, 39 bases in frame from base 1. Library creation used the immunoSEQ multiplex PCR assay. The multiplex PCR relied on a mix of 60 forward primers for TCR Vbeta segments and 13 reverse primers for TCR Jbeta segments. A multiplex PCR assay on genomic DNA amplified the CDR3 region of rearranged TCR beta genes. On the Illumina HiSeq System, the amplified TCR beta libraries were sequenced as 87-base-pair reads. Under the source paper's analysis protocol: In a later analysis, tens of millions of unique TCR beta chains were counted across the roughly 610 repertoires, and approximately 9.9 million of these chains were shared by at least two donors. To remove PCR and sequencing errors, raw reads were error-corrected and collapsed into unique sequences using a nearest-neighbor algorithm that merged closely related sequences. CDR3 sequences were aligned to IMGT reference sequences to assign V, D and J gene segments. For a sequence to be retained, a match of at least six nucleotides to both a V gene segment and a J gene segment was required. A rearrangement counted as productive if the CDR3 had no stop codons and remained in frame with V and J, and every other rearrangement counted as non-productive. CDR3 was defined by IMGT convention, running from the second conserved V-encoded cysteine to the conserved J-encoded phenylalanine. The earlier analysis of about 500 of the donors excluded sequences that lacked an unambiguous match to a single V gene segment. In an earlier analysis of 587 of the donors, a V segment was called functional when productive rearrangements were above 56.7%, and segregating when the standard deviation between donors exceeded 5%. A statistical classification framework was built to diagnose cytomegalovirus status from the catalog of TCR beta chain sequences. V and J gene assignment, in a later analysis, came from comparing TCR nucleotide sequences with IMGT/GENE-DB human TR gene sequences. The TCRdist pipeline was used in a later analysis to assign CDR3 sequences and most-parsimonious VDJ recombination scenarios. In a later analysis, each TCR beta chain was defined by its CDR3 amino acid sequence together with its V-gene family, and reads without a unique V-gene family were excluded. In a later analysis, 500 to 700 highly shared, low-generation-probability nucleotide sequences were removed to address suspected cross-contamination and a sequencing artifact. A later analysis calculated a clonal expansion index for each public chain from normalized within-repertoire ranks of inferred template counts. In a later analysis, generation probabilities were computed using a VDJ recombination model fitted to out-of-frame rearrangements, and the results were checked against IGoR. A later analysis scored TCR-TCR, TCR-HLA and TCR-CMV co-occurrence with hypergeometric tests, applying a repertoire-size bias correction to TCR pairs. False discovery rates were estimated in a later analysis by permuting HLA or CMV assignments 20 times. In a later analysis, co-occurring TCRs were grouped with DBSCAN, and TCRdist sequence similarity was added when clustering was performed within HLA-allele-positive subsets. For co-occurrence clustering, repertoires with fewer than 30,000 or more than 120,000 public chains were excluded, along with roughly five repertoires with anomalous nucleotide sharing. Sourced from immuneACCESS, this table was stored by TCRdb with only in-frame sequences that have V and J called. A share of the clones is absent; for the studies checked, an unresolved V gene accounts for under half, and the remainder has no known explanation. V and J calls and clone size are copied from that table; D and trimming were computed from the DNA. The sample has over 100,000 clones on record, around 80% of them singletons. The ten largest clones add up to 5.3% of the sample.

The cohort comprised fewer than 750 healthy bone marrow donors. At the time of sampling, every cohort member was nominally healthy, though immune exposures that went unrecorded were likely present. The donor tested CMV seronegative and was one of the 352 seronegative cohort members. A peripheral blood sample was collected from each donor, and TCR beta sequencing was performed on peripheral blood mononuclear cells. The Qiagen DNeasy Blood Extraction Kit was used to extract genomic DNA from the blood cell samples. With respect to this clone: Which antigen it targets is not known. Qualities for individual bases were not recorded, and no much larger clone is one base off.

Sequencing used PBMCs. The chain couples TRBV11-3 to TRBJ1-6, with no confidently assigned D gene. This TCR derives from a man aged 25 to 40 in good health and CMV-seronegative. The DNA reads TGTGCCAGCAGCTTAGATCAGAATTCACCCCTCCACTTT. This codes for CASSLDQNSPLHF.